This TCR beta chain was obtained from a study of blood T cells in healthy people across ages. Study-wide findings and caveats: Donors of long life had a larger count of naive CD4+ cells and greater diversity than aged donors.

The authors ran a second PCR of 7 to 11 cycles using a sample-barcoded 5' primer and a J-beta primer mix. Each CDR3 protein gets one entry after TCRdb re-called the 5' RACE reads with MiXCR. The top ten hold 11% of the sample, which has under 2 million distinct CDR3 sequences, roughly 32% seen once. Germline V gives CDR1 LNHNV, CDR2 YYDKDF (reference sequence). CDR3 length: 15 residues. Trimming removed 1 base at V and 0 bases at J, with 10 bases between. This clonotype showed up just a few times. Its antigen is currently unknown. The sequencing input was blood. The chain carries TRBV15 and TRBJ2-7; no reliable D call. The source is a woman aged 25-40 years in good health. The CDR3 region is CATSRGFLSSYEQYF. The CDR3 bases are TGTGCCACCAGCAGAGGCTTCCTCAGCTCCTACGAGCAGTACTTC.